The 3 T cell receptor beta chains in this list originate from one sample, sequenced in a study of blood T cell repertoires in COVID-19. The table came from immunoSEQ multiplex PCR; TCRdb's copy has only in-frame clones and leaves some out. This sample yields around 300,000 clones, of which just over 85% are seen a single time; around 3% belongs to the top ten. Sequencing input: peripheral blood. The origin of the receptors is a woman aged 25 to 39 with active or convalescent COVID-19.

CDR3 in amino acids: CASSSGTGLAGELFF. The CDR3 region has the DNA TGTGCCAGCAGCTCCGGGACAGGACTTGCCGGGGAGCTGTTTTTT. The V call is TRBV11-3, the J call TRBJ2-2, with TRBD1 matching over 8 bases. After removal of 4 bases from V and 6 bases from J, the junction contained 7 bases not matched to a gene. CDR1 is SGHNT and CDR2 is YENEEA in the germline V gene. CDR3 length: 15 residues.

The chain carries TRBV7-2 and TRBJ2-2; TRBD2 aligns across 7 bases. J gave up 3 bases and V 6 bases, and 7 bases lay outside the gene matches. This CDR3 has 15 residues. The V gene's germline CDR1 is SGHTA and CDR2 FQGNSA. For the CDR3, the DNA is TGTGCCAGCAGACCGGTGGCGGGGGACACCGGGGAGCTGTTTTTT. Encoded protein: CASRPVAGDTGELFF.

The J gene is TRBJ1-2, the V gene TRBV29-1; tentatively, D is TRBD1 (5 bases). Germline lookup yields CDR1 SQVTM and CDR2 ANQGSEA. Trimming cost V 4 bases and J 4 bases, with 13 bases left between them. CDR3 length equals 13 residues. The CDR3 coding sequence is TGCAGCGTTGTGGGCAGGGCGAGCTATGGCTACACCTTC. It translates to CSVVGRASYGYTF.